The clone carrying this T cell receptor (beta chain) has a count of ten or more. The antigen remains unidentified. These data come from a study of T-cell memory formation after mild COVID-19. Whole-study findings and limits: Later expanders leaned toward CD4+, whereas clones contracting from day 15 to 85 were balanced CD4/CD8.

TCRdb passed the 5' RACE reads through MiXCR, listing each CDR3 protein once. The sample contains a few hundred thousand distinct CDR3 sequences, 16% of which appear only once. The sequencing input was PBMCs or a T cell subset sorted from them (not recorded which). The sequence came from a man younger than 35 who had mild COVID-19 (a few samples of this study predate the infection). Cell type and time point are not known.

The CDR3 sequence: CASSRTGTETQYF. The CDR3 region has the DNA TGCGCCAGCAGCAGGACAGGGACGGAGACCCAGTACTTC. The rearrangement links TRBV4-3 to TRBJ2-5, with 8 bases fitting TRBD1. Germline CDR1 LGHNA, CDR2 YSLEER. V was pared by 5 bases and J by 5 bases, with 4 bases of the junction left unmatched. The CDR3 contains 13 residues.